The 10 T cell receptor beta chains below all came from one sample that was sequenced in a study of cytomegalovirus exposure and HLA in healthy donors. PCR employed 60 Vbeta and 13 Jbeta primers. TCRdb keeps only in-frame clones here, not all; method: immunoSEQ multiplex PCR. This table has 90,000 to 110,000 clones, around 76% appearing once. The specimen was PBMCs. These receptors all stem from a man aged 40-49 years in good health and CMV-seropositive.

V gene TRBV9 combines with J gene TRBJ2-5; possibly TRBD1 for D (5 bases). Per the germline V gene, CDR1 is SGDLS and CDR2 is YYNGEE. The length of the CDR3 is 14 residues. Trimming cost V 2 bases and J 1 base, with 9 bases left between them. CDR3 DNA: TGTGCCAGCAGCGTTTGGGGCCTCCAAGAGACCCAGTACTTC. Its protein is CASSVWGLQETQYF.

The chain uses TRBV6-1 and TRBJ2-2, with D possibly being TRBD1 (6 bases). The CDR3 length is 15 residues. Germline CDR1 and CDR2: MNHNS and SASEGT. V was shortened by 8 bases and J by 0 bases, with 13 bases between the two germline ends. The CDR3 loop reads CASHSRGSNTGELFF. In nucleotides, the CDR3 is TGTGCCAGCCATAGTAGGGGGTCGAACACCGGGGAGCTGTTTTTT.

The rearrangement links TRBV27 to TRBJ1-2; D is ambiguous. Per germline, CDR1 MNHEY and CDR2 SMNVEV (reference sequence). Trimming shortened V by 1 base and J by 2 bases, and 11 bases separated the two germline ends. The length of the CDR3 is 15 residues. Here the CDR3 reads CASSLLAGVNYGYTF. The CDR3 DNA is TGTGCCAGCAGTTTATTAGCCGGGGTCAACTATGGCTACACCTTC.

The genes are TRBV7-6 and TRBJ2-5, with 11 bases lining up with TRBD2. Losses at the gene ends were 3 bases for V and 6 bases for J; bases not matched to a gene: 9. The CDR3 consists of 16 residues. Per the germline V gene, CDR1 is SGHVS and CDR2 is FNYEAQ. The CDR3, as DNA: TGTGCCAGCAGCTTCTCGGGTAGCGGGGGGGGAAAGACCCAGTACTTC. Its translation: CASSFSGSGGGKTQYF.

In the case of this clone: Germline is not matched at one junction end, which may reflect a read error. The V call is TRBV7-9, the J call TRBJ1-2; 12 bases are shared with TRBD1. The CDR3 totals 19 residues. Germline values: CDR1 SEHNR, CDR2 FQNEAQ (reference sequence). The CDR3 DNA reads TGTTCCAGCAGCGTCTTAACCGGGACAGGGGGCTGGGGCGACTATGGCTACACCTTC. Amino acids: CSSSVLTGTGGWGDYGYTF. The full variable domain, in which reference TRBV7-9 and TRBJ1-2 provide the parts outside the CDR3, is DTGVSQNPRHKITKRGQNVTFRCDPISEHNRLYWYRQTLGQGPEFLTYFQNEAQLEKSRLLSDRFSAERPKGSFSTLEIQRTEQGDSAMYLCSSSVLTGTGGWGDYGYTFGSGTRLTVV.

The chain is built from TRBV18 and TRBJ2-3; 7 nucleotides agree with TRBD1. This CDR3 spans 15 amino acids. V lost 0 bases to trimming and J lost 2 bases; unmatched junction nucleotides: 2. Germline loops: CDR1 KGHSH, CDR2 LQKENI. CDR3 amino acids: CASSPPDRYTDTQYF. The CDR3 nucleotides read TGTGCCAGCTCACCACCGGACAGGTACACAGATACGCAGTATTTT.

The V and J genes are TRBV18 and TRBJ1-3; 9 nucleotides match TRBD1. V dropped 5 bases and J dropped 7; count of bases not matched to a gene: 3. The V gene's germline CDR1 is KGHSH and CDR2 LQKENI. The CDR3 runs to 13 residues. The CDR3, as DNA: TGTGCCAGCTCAGCTGGACAGGGGAACACCATATATTTT. The encoded protein is CASSAGQGNTIYF.

This chain connects TRBV7-6 to TRBJ2-3, with 7 bases that match TRBD2. Germline loops: CDR1 SGHVS, CDR2 FNYEAQ. This CDR3 comprises 16 residues. The J segment lost 4 bases and the V segment lost 2 bases, leaving 9 bases of the junction unmatched. The CDR3 region is CASSLMSGGRSDTQYF. DNA of the CDR3: TGTGCCAGCAGCTTAATGTCAGGCGGGAGATCAGATACGCAGTATTTT.

The gene calls are TRBV11-2 and TRBJ2-2, with 8 bases that match TRBD2. CDR3 size: 19 residues. Germline CDR1 reads SGHAT; CDR2 reads FQNNGV. V shed 5 bases, J shed 5 bases, and the junction held 19 bases outside the gene matches. CDR3 nucleotides: TGTGCCAGCAGCCCTCCACCCACTAGCGGCACCCTGGGGACCGGGGAGCTGTTTTTT. This sequence encodes CASSPPPTSGTLGTGELFF.

J is TRBJ2-7 and V is TRBV18, with 11 bases identical to TRBD1. Germline V gene data show CDR1 as KGHSH and CDR2 as LQKENI. The V gene end was trimmed by 3 bases and the J gene end by 3 bases; junction bases not matched to a gene: 4. The CDR3 loop spans 15 amino acids. The CDR3 region has the DNA TGTGCCAGCTCACCCTTGGACAGGGGGCTCTACGAGCAGTACTTC. Its translation is CASSPLDRGLYEQYF.